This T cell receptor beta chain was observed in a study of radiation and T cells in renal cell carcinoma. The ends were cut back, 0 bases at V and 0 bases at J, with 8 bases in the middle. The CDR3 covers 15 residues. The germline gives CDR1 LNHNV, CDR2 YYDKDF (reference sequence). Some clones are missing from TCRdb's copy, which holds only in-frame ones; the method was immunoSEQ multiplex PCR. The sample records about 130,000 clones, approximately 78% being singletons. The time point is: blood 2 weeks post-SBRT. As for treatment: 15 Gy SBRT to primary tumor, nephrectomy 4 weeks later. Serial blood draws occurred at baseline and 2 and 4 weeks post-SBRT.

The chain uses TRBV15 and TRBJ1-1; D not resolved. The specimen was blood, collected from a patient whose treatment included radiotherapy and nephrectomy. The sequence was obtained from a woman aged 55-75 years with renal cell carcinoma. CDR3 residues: CATSRDQVMNTEAFF. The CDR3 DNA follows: TGTGCCACCAGCAGAGATCAGGTTATGAACACTGAAGCTTTCTTT.